This note documents a single T cell receptor beta chain sequence. Its matching antigen is unknown. The sample is drawn from a study of cytomegalovirus exposure and HLA in healthy donors. Study results and limitations: Listed as cytomegalovirus-associated were 150 to 200 TCR beta chains. Most TCR sequences proved rare, with some public TCRs found in many donors.

Sequencing was performed with immunoSEQ multiplex PCR; in TCRdb, only in-frame clones are kept and a portion is missing. This sample yields around 140,000 clones, of which about 94% are seen a single time; approximately 1.8% belongs to the top ten. The CDR3 has 16 residues. V was clipped by 4 bases and J by 0 bases; unmatched bases: 12. Germline V lookup: CDR1 GTSNPN, CDR2 SVGIG (reference sequence). This clonotype originated in a man younger than 35 in good health and CMV-seropositive. The specimen was PBMCs. This chain joins TRBV30 and TRBJ2-7, with 7 bases fitting TRBD2. CDR3 in amino acids: CAWTPQGRVPSYEQYF. CDR3 coding DNA: TGTGCCTGGACCCCCCAAGGGAGGGTGCCCTCCTACGAGCAGTACTTC.